Each of the 10 T cell receptor beta chains below was sequenced from the same sample in a study of metastatic and nonmetastatic thyroid tumors. TCRdb re-called the PCR reads via MiXCR. The table records about 82,000 clones, roughly an eighth of them present only once. Nobody among the patients had been given any treatment before thyroid surgery. Sequences were obtained from tumor tissue. The receptor source for this set is a female donor with papillary thyroid cancer or a benign thyroid nodule (not recorded which). Some clones in this sample may be carry-over from other donors' samples.

This clone was observed many times. The rearrangement joins TRBV3-1 to TRBJ1-2; 8 bases line up with TRBD1. V lost 1 base, J lost 2 bases, and 0 bases stayed unmatched. Germline-derived CDR1 and CDR2 are LGHDT and YNNKEL (reference sequence). There are 14 residues in the CDR3. Here the CDR3 DNA reads TGTGCCAGCAGCCAAGGACAGGGGAACTATGGCTACACCTTC. This encodes CASSQGQGNYGYTF. Using reference TRBV3-1 and TRBJ1-2 for the parts outside the CDR3, the full variable domain is DTAVSQTPKYLVTQMGNDKSIKCEQNLGHDTMYWYKQDSKKFLKIMFSYNNKELIINETVPNRFSPKSPDKAHLNLHINSLELGDSAVYFCASSQGQGNYGYTFGSGTRLTVV.

V and J are TRBV5-1 and TRBJ2-7; 9 bases align to TRBD1. The CDR3 totals 18 residues. J was trimmed by 3 bases and V by 4 bases; bases with no gene match: 17. The V gene's germline CDR1 is SGHRS and CDR2 YFSETQ. CDR3 protein: CASSLRTGDENIDYEQYF. Here the CDR3 DNA reads TGCGCCAGCAGCCTCCGGACAGGGGATGAAAACATTGACTACGAGCAGTACTTC.

This clone was counted at least ten times. The junction does not match germline at one end; this may be a read error. The chain combines TRBV5-1 with TRBJ2-3; 8 bases fit TRBD2. Germline V gives CDR1 SGHRS, CDR2 YFSETQ. CDR3 length equals 14 residues. CDR3 coding DNA: TGCGCCAGCGGAACTCGGACTAGCATAGATACGCAGTATTTT. Translating it yields CASGTRTSIDTQYF.

By sample fraction, this clone is medium-sized. The chain carries TRBV6-2 or TRBV6-3 and TRBJ1-6, with D unclear. The CDR3 has 11 residues. V gave up 2 bases and J gave up 9 bases, with 2 bases separating them. The V gene's germline CDR1 is MNHEY and CDR2 SVGEGT. CDR3 sequence reads: CASSYGSPLHF. The CDR3, as DNA: TGTGCCAGCAGTTACGGTTCACCCCTCCACTTT.

This clone was observed at least ten times. The CDR3 DNA reads TGTGCCAGCAGCTTAGGATCAGGAGGATTGAGCGGCTACACCTTC. Translating gives CASSLGSGGLSGYTF. The gene calls are TRBV11-2 and TRBJ1-2; no clear D gene. Germline V gene lookup returns CDR1 SGHAT and CDR2 FQNNGV. Trimming took off 1 base at V and 8 bases at J, with 17 bases between the two ends. CDR3 length equals 15 residues.

In this sample, this clone turned up many times. The CDR3: CASRDREGLAGNTIYF. The CDR3 bases are TGTGCCAGCCGGGACAGGGAGGGCTTGGCTGGAAACACCATATATTTT. This sequence joins TRBV2 and TRBJ1-3, with 9 bases identical to TRBD1. The CDR3 is made up of 16 amino acids. The V gene end was trimmed by 8 bases and the J gene end by 2 bases; junction bases not matched to a gene: 10. Per germline, CDR1 SNHLY and CDR2 FYNNEI.

This clone appeared many times. V and J are TRBV2 and TRBJ2-7; 9 positions match TRBD1. V lost 1 base and J lost 4; bases outside the gene matches: 2. CDR1 and CDR2 (germline): SNHLY, FYNNEI. This CDR3 spans 14 amino acids. CDR3 in DNA: TGTGCCAGCAGTGAAGGGACAGGGGCGTACGAGCAGTACTTC. It translates to CASSEGTGAYEQYF.

This clone has a count of ten or more. This rearrangement joins TRBV20-1 to TRBJ2-7, with 11 bases that match TRBD2. With V trimmed by 6 bases and J by 2 bases, 15 bases remained unmatched. Germline CDR1 and CDR2: DFQATT and SNEGSKA (reference sequence). The CDR3 covers 17 residues. The chain's CDR3 is CSAALSLAGGLAYEQYF. CDR3 in DNA: TGCAGTGCCGCTCTCAGTCTAGCGGGAGGACTAGCCTACGAGCAGTACTTC.

The sample holds many counts of this clone. This chain joins TRBV11-3 and TRBJ2-5, with 10 positions matching TRBD1. Per the germline V gene, CDR1 is SGHNT and CDR2 is YENEEA. The CDR3 sequence is 15 residues long. Trimming cost V 5 bases and J 5 bases; bases outside gene matches: 8. CDR3 coding DNA: TGTGCCAGCAGCCTTCGACAGGGGGCATGGGAGACCCAGTACTTC. Protein sequence: CASSLRQGAWETQYF.

This clone was observed at least ten times. The V and J genes are TRBV9 and TRBJ1-4; 11 positions agree with TRBD1. V lost 0 bases to trimming and J lost 6 bases; unmatched junction nucleotides: 1. The CDR3 covers 15 residues. CDR1 and CDR2 (germline): SGDLS, YYNGEE. CDR3 sequence (DNA): TGTGCCAGCAGCGTAGGGACAGGGGGCTATGAAAAACTGTTTTTT. Translating gives CASSVGTGGYEKLFF.